The 24 T cell receptor beta chains below were found in one sample sequenced in a study of T-cell memory formation after mild COVID-19. MiXCR was run by TCRdb on the 5' RACE reads, yielding one entry per CDR3 protein. In the table there are 340,000 or so distinct CDR3 sequences, 10% to 15% of which are singletons. Source material: PBMCs or a T cell subset sorted from them (not recorded which). The receptor source for this set is a man between 18 and 29 years old who had mild COVID-19 (a few samples of this study predate the infection). Cell type and time point are not known.

The gene calls are TRBV6-5 and TRBJ1-1; D is ambiguous. Deletions cut 2 bases from V and 1 base from J, with 5 bases between. Looked up from germline, CDR1 is MNHEY and CDR2 is SVGAGI. The CDR3 runs to 13 residues. CDR3 in amino acids: CASSYAENTEAFF. The CDR3 DNA reads as TGTGCCAGCAGTTACGCGGAGAACACTGAAGCTTTCTTT.

This clonotype was observed a few times. The rearrangement joins TRBV25-1 to TRBJ2-2, with 7 bases that match TRBD1. The CDR3 totals 15 residues. Germline V CDR1 and CDR2: MGHDK, SYGVNS. Trimming at V came to 6 bases and at J to 6 bases, leaving 10 bases not matched to a gene. The CDR3 DNA is TGTGCCAGCAGGGAAGGAGACAGGGAAGCCGGGGAGCTGTTTTTT. Translated, it gives CASREGDREAGELFF.

This clonotype was detected only a few times. This sequence joins TRBV7-9 and TRBJ1-1; tentative D call: TRBD1 (6 bases). The CDR3 contains 15 residues. Germline CDR1 reads SEHNR; CDR2 reads FQNEAQ (reference sequence). V lost 1 base to trimming and J lost 10 bases, with 19 bases between them. CDR3 amino acids: CASSLVGRGAQGAFF. Here the CDR3 DNA reads TGTGCCAGCAGCTTAGTCGGACGGGGGGCTCAAGGAGCTTTCTTT. Using reference TRBV7-9 and TRBJ1-1 for the parts outside the CDR3, the full variable domain is DTGVSQNPRHKITKRGQNVTFRCDPISEHNRLYWYRQTLGQGPEFLTYFQNEAQLEKSRLLSDRFSAERPKGSFSTLEIQRTEQGDSAMYLCASSLVGRGAQGAFFGQGTRLTVV.

The rearrangement joins TRBV6-5 to TRBJ2-7, with D unclear. Germline lookup yields CDR1 MNHEY and CDR2 SVGAGI. Trimming took 5 bases from V and 2 from J, leaving 10 bases between them. The CDR3 has 13 residues. The CDR3 protein is CASSPDNTYEQYF. In DNA, the CDR3 is TGTGCCAGCAGTCCCGACAACACCTACGAGCAGTACTTC.

This chain connects TRBV6-6 to TRBJ1-6; tentative D call: TRBD1 (6 bases). The ends were cut back, 2 bases at V and 0 bases at J, with 8 bases in the middle. CDR1 is MNHNY and CDR2 is SVGAGI in the germline V gene (reference sequence). This CDR3 has 16 residues. CDR3 amino acids: CASSYIRGSYNSPLHF. The CDR3 nucleotides are TGTGCCAGCAGTTACATCAGGGGCTCCTATAATTCACCCCTCCACTTT.

Only a few counts were recorded for this clonotype. The chain is built from TRBV20-1 and TRBJ1-2; tentatively, D is TRBD1 (6 bases). Trimming left V 0 bases short and J 8 bases short, with 16 bases between. Germline V gene lookup returns CDR1 DFQATT and CDR2 SNEGSKA (reference sequence). The CDR3 has 14 residues. Here the CDR3 reads CSARDRGASSGYTF. The CDR3 DNA reads TGCAGTGCTAGAGATCGGGGGGCGTCTTCCGGCTACACCTTC.

Ten or more counts support this clonotype. V gene TRBV12-3 or TRBV12-4 combines with J gene TRBJ1-5; a weak D match, TRBD1 (5 bases). The CDR3 is 15 residues long. The V and J ends lost 1 base and 4 bases respectively, with 11 bases between them. The CDR3 reads CASSLGGRGNQPQHF. Written as DNA, the CDR3 is TGTGCCAGCAGTTTAGGGGGGAGGGGAAATCAGCCCCAGCATTTT.

The rearrangement uses TRBV20-1 and TRBJ1-1; 7 nucleotides align to TRBD1. CDR3 length: 14 residues. The junction had 4 bases not matched to a gene; V was cut back by 0 bases and J by 3 bases. Germline V gives CDR1 DFQATT, CDR2 SNEGSKA (reference sequence). The CDR3 spells CSARDYRGYTEAFF. The CDR3 coding sequence is TGCAGTGCTAGAGATTACAGGGGCTACACTGAAGCTTTCTTT.

The rearrangement joins TRBV7-3 to TRBJ2-3; no clear D. Germline CDR1 reads SGHTA; CDR2 reads FQGTGA. V lost 5 bases, J lost 1 base, and 10 bases lay in between. CDR3 size: 14 residues. The CDR3 sequence is CASSPHGGTDTQYF. DNA of the CDR3: TGTGCCAGCAGCCCCCACGGAGGCACAGATACGCAGTATTTT.

This clonotype was observed a handful of times. J is TRBJ1-5 and V is TRBV28, with D unclear. The length of the CDR3 is 12 residues. Trimming removed 7 bases at V and 7 bases at J, with 11 bases between. Germline V gives CDR1 MDHEN, CDR2 SYDVKM. CDR3 in DNA: TGTGCCAGCACCGCGGCGGGGCAGCCCCAGCATTTT. It yields the protein CASTAAGQPQHF. Full variable domain (rest looked up from reference TRBV28 and TRBJ1-5): DVKVTQSSRYLVKRTGEKVFLECVQDMDHENMFWYRQDPGLGLRLIYFSYDVKMKEKGDIPEGYSVSREKKERFSLILESASTNQTSMYLCASTAAGQPQHFGDGTRLSIL.

In this sample, this clonotype turned up a few times. DNA for the CDR3: TGTGCCAGCAGTACGGACAGGGAATCGGATCAGCCCCAGCATTTT. Translating gives CASSTDRESDQPQHF. V usage is TRBV2 and J usage is TRBJ1-5, with 8 bases that match TRBD1. There are 15 residues in the CDR3. Germline V gene lookup returns CDR1 SNHLY and CDR2 FYNNEI. V was pared by 5 bases and J by 5 bases, with 8 bases of the junction left unmatched.

The V and J genes are TRBV5-1 and TRBJ2-3; D is ambiguous. Looked up from germline, CDR1 is SGHRS and CDR2 is YFSETQ. Trimming shortened V by 0 bases and J by 2 bases, and 7 bases separated the two germline ends. CDR3 length: 14 amino acids. CDR3: CASSLGLLTDTQYF. In nucleotides, the CDR3 is TGCGCCAGCAGCTTGGGACTTCTCACAGATACGCAGTATTTT.

The chain uses TRBV7-9 and TRBJ2-7; weak D call: TRBD2 (6 bases). V dropped 2 bases and J dropped 3 bases, with 11 bases sitting between them. The germline V gene has CDR1 SEHNR and CDR2 FQNEAQ (reference sequence). CDR3 length equals 14 residues. The CDR3 sequence: CASSLRRSGYEQYV. The CDR3 DNA reads as TGTGCCAGCAGCTTACGGCGTAGCGGCTACGAGCAGTACGTC.

This clonotype was seen a few times. The rearrangement links TRBV20-1 to TRBJ1-2; 8 bases are shared with TRBD1. V trimming: 3 bases; J trimming: 3 bases; junction bases outside the gene matches: 9. This CDR3 spans 15 amino acids. Looked up from germline, CDR1 is DFQATT and CDR2 is SNEGSKA (reference sequence). CDR3 sequence reads: CSASGFETGDYGYTF. The CDR3 DNA reads as TGCAGTGCTAGCGGTTTTGAGACAGGGGACTATGGCTACACCTTC.

This clonotype was counted between two and nine times. The chain links TRBV7-6 to TRBJ2-5; D is perhaps TRBD1 or TRBD2 (6 bases each). Germline values: CDR1 SGHVS, CDR2 FNYEAQ. The CDR3 has 16 residues. Trimming shortened V by 6 bases and J by 2 bases, and 19 bases separated the two germline ends. The CDR3 bases are TGTGCCAGCAGTCGTTTTTCGGGGGCGCGTCAAGAGACCCAGTACTTC. It is translated as CASSRFSGARQETQYF.

V usage is TRBV7-2 and J usage is TRBJ2-3, with 13 nucleotides matching TRBD2. The CDR3 covers 15 residues. The V segment lost 5 bases and the J segment 6 bases; nucleotides outside the gene matches: 5. Germline-derived CDR1 and CDR2 are SGHTA and FQGNSA. The CDR3 coding sequence is TGTGCCAGCAGCCATGGGACTAGCGGGGCGGATACGCAGTATTTT. It translates to CASSHGTSGADTQYF.

J is TRBJ1-5 and V is TRBV19, with D tentatively TRBD1 (5 bases). CDR3 size: 14 residues. V was clipped by 5 bases and J by 7 bases, with 15 bases between them. Germline V lookup: CDR1 LNHDA, CDR2 SQIVND (reference sequence). The CDR3 coding sequence is TGTGCCAGTAGTGGTGGGGCAGGATGGCAGCCCCAGCATTTT. Translated: CASSGGAGWQPQHF.

This clonotype showed up just a few times. The chain uses TRBV2 and TRBJ2-1; D gene uncertain. CDR3 length: 14 amino acids. The germline gives CDR1 SNHLY, CDR2 FYNNEI. V was pared by 7 bases and J by 0 bases, with 10 bases between. CDR3 DNA: TGTGCCAGCAATAGCCTTCGCTCCTACAATGAGCAGTTCTTC. It is translated as CASNSLRSYNEQFF. Looking up the rest from reference TRBV2 and TRBJ2-1 gives the full variable domain: EPEVTQTPSHQVTQMGQEVILRCVPISNHLYFYWYRQILGQKVEFLVSFYNNEISEKSEIFDDQFSVERPDGSNFTLKIRSTKLEDSAMYFCASNSLRSYNEQFFGPGTRLTVL.

The rearrangement links TRBV6-1 to TRBJ1-4; D ambiguous. The CDR3 runs to 13 residues. Germline V gives CDR1 MNHNS, CDR2 SASEGT. V was clipped by 3 bases and J by 7 bases, with 9 bases between them. The CDR3 loop is CASSESQGEKLFF. The CDR3 DNA follows: TGTGCCAGCAGTGAGTCGCAAGGTGAAAAACTGTTTTTT.

The chain carries TRBV9 and TRBJ2-5; 11 positions agree with TRBD2. After removal of 0 bases from V and 4 bases from J, the junction contained 5 bases not matched to a gene. The CDR3 length is 16 residues. Germline CDR1 SGDLS, CDR2 YYNGEE. In DNA form, the CDR3 reads TGTGCCAGCAGCGTAGATCCTAGCGGGGGGAGAGAGACCCAGTACTTC. This gives the protein CASSVDPSGGRETQYF.

This clonotype was counted only a few times. V is TRBV30 and J is TRBJ2-2; D unresolved. Trimming stripped 0 bases from V and 7 bases from J, with 3 bases between. Germline V gene sequence: CDR1 GTSNPN, CDR2 SVGIG (reference sequence). The CDR3 loop spans 11 amino acids. The CDR3 is CAWSVDGELFF. In DNA form, the CDR3 reads TGTGCCTGGAGTGTAGACGGGGAGCTGTTTTTT. The whole variable domain, remainder taken from reference TRBV30 and TRBJ2-2, is SQTIHQWPATLVQPVGSPLSLECTVEGTSNPNLYWYRQAAGRGLQLLFYSVGIGQISSEVPQNLSASRPQDRQFILSSKKLLLSDSGFYLCAWSVDGELFFGEGSRLTVL.

The CDR3 coding sequence is TGCGCCAGCAGCTTATCTACCTCAATCACAGATACGCAGTATTTT. Translation gives CASSLSTSITDTQYF. This chain connects TRBV5-1 to TRBJ2-3, with unresolved D. In germline, CDR1 is SGHRS, CDR2 YFSETQ. The CDR3 runs to 15 residues. The ends were cut back, 2 bases at V and 2 bases at J, with 12 bases in the middle.

This clonotype was observed many times. V is TRBV7-8 and J is TRBJ2-2; D may be TRBD2 (7 bases). In germline, CDR1 is SGHVS, CDR2 FQNEAQ. This CDR3 comprises 16 residues. V lost 1 base and J 4 bases, leaving 13 bases between the germline ends. The CDR3 DNA reads as TGTGCCAGCAGCTTAGGGGGCGGGGGCGGCACCGGGGAGCTGTTTTTT. As protein: CASSLGGGGGTGELFF. Full variable domain (missing parts from reference TRBV7-8 and TRBJ2-2): GAGVSQSPRYKVAKRGQDVALRCDPISGHVSLFWYQQALGQGPEFLTYFQNEAQLDKSGLPSDRFFAERPEGSVSTLKIQRTQQEDSAVYLCASSLGGGGGTGELFFGEGSRLTVL.

This clonotype was seen more than once but under ten times. V gene TRBV5-1 combines with J gene TRBJ2-4; D is unresolved. The germline V gene encodes CDR1 SGHRS and CDR2 YFSETQ. CDR3 length: 10 residues. V dropped 0 bases and J dropped 14 bases, with 6 bases sitting between them. CDR3 sequence (DNA): TGCGCCAGCAGCTTGGGCAGGAAGTACTTC. It is translated as CASSLGRKYF.